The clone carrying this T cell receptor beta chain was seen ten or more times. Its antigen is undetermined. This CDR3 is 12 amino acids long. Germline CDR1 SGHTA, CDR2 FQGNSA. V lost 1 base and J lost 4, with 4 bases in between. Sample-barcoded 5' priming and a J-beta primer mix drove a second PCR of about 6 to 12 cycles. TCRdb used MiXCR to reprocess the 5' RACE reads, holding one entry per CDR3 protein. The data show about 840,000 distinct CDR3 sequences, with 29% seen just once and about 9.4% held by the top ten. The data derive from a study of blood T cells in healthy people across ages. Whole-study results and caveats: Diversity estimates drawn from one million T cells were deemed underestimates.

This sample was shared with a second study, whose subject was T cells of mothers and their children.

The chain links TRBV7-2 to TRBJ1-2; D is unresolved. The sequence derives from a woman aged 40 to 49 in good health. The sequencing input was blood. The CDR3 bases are TGTGCCAGCAGCTTAGAGCTCTATGGCTACACCTTC. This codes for CASSLELYGYTF.